Following are 29 T cell receptor beta chains from one sample sequenced in a study of OX40 agonist ivuxolimab in advanced cancers. Library preparation employed the immunoSEQ multiplex PCR assay. Not all clones reach the TCRdb copy of this immuneACCESS table, which keeps in-frame sequences only. Checked studies attribute under half of the gap to unresolved V genes and leave the rest unexplained. The table for this sample lists 65,000 to 75,000 clones; approximately 90% of them were counted only once. The ten largest clones represent over 0.35% of the sample. The specimen was CD4+ or CD8+ T cells sorted from blood, collected in a trial of the OX40 agonist ivuxolimab. The receptors derive from an adult with an advanced solid tumor such as melanoma, head and neck, liver or kidney cancer.

The rearrangement joins TRBV6-1 to TRBJ2-7, with TRBD1 matching 8 bases. From germline, CDR1 is MNHNS and CDR2 SASEGT. The CDR3 length is 15 residues. V was pared by 5 bases and J by 3 bases, with 9 bases of the junction left unmatched. CDR3 residues: CASSRPGGLRYEQYF. The CDR3 DNA follows: TGTGCCAGCAGTAGGCCAGGGGGCTTACGCTACGAGCAGTACTTC.

This sequence joins TRBV19 and TRBJ1-3; no firm D call. V dropped 3 bases and J dropped 0 bases, with 15 bases sitting between them. CDR3 size: 17 residues. The germline V gene encodes CDR1 LNHDA and CDR2 SQIVND (reference sequence). CDR3 coding DNA: TGTGCCAGTAGTATCCGCATCAACTTGAGCTCTGGAAACACCATATATTTT. This encodes CASSIRINLSSGNTIYF.

This clone has only one observation. The rearrangement links TRBV5-1 to TRBJ2-7, with 12 bases matching TRBD2. From germline, CDR1 is SGHRS and CDR2 YFSETQ. This CDR3 contains 16 residues. The V and J ends lost 0 bases and 4 bases, in that order; junction bases with no gene match: 5. This CDR3 is CASSLGETSGSYEQYF. The CDR3 region has the DNA TGCGCCAGCAGCTTGGGCGAGACTAGCGGGAGTTACGAGCAGTACTTC.

The chain couples TRBV30 to TRBJ2-3; D is perhaps TRBD1 or TRBD2 (6 bases each). The V gene lost 4 bases and the J gene lost 3 bases, with 11 bases spanning the gap. The CDR3 is 13 amino acids. Germline values: CDR1 GTSNPN, CDR2 SVGIG (reference sequence). The CDR3: CAWTGAGTDTQYF. The CDR3 coding sequence is TGTGCCTGGACGGGGGCGGGGACAGATACGCAGTATTTT.

This chain joins TRBV5-4 and TRBJ2-2, with D possibly TRBD1 on 5 matching bases. Germline V gene lookup returns CDR1 SGHNT and CDR2 YYREEE (reference sequence). The V and J ends lost 0 bases and 11 bases respectively, with 14 bases between them. The CDR3 runs to 14 residues. The DNA of the CDR3 is TGTGCCAGCAGCTTGGTGACAGTCGCGAACGAGCTGTTTTTT. This gives the protein CASSLVTVANELFF.

The chain links TRBV2 to TRBJ2-7; D is uncertain. CDR3 length equals 12 residues. The germline gives CDR1 SNHLY, CDR2 FYNNEI. The V end was cut by 5 bases, the J end by 0 bases, with 5 bases between. The CDR3 DNA reads TGTGCCAGCAGTAGCGACTCCTACGAGCAGTACTTC. This codes for CASSSDSYEQYF. Filled out from reference TRBV2 and TRBJ2-7, the complete variable domain reads EPEVTQTPSHQVTQMGQEVILRCVPISNHLYFYWYRQILGQKVEFLVSFYNNEISEKSEIFDDQFSVERPDGSNFTLKIRSTKLEDSAMYFCASSSDSYEQYFGPGTRLTVT.

V gene TRBV4-1 combines with J gene TRBJ2-7; 8 bases match TRBD2. V lost 0 bases and J lost 7; bases outside the gene matches: 14. Germline CDR1 reads MGHRA; CDR2 reads YSYEKL. The CDR3 length is 17 residues. The CDR3 region is CASSQEPGTSRIREQYF. The DNA of the CDR3 is TGCGCCAGCAGCCAAGAGCCCGGGACTAGTCGCATCAGGGAGCAGTACTTC.

This clone was seen a single time. The V and J genes are TRBV11-2 and TRBJ2-7; TRBD2 matches 8 bases. In germline, CDR1 is SGHAT, CDR2 FQNNGV. V was clipped by 5 bases and J by 3 bases; unmatched bases: 3. The CDR3 spans 13 residues. This CDR3 reads CASSQGLDYEQYF. The CDR3 DNA follows: TGTGCCAGCAGCCAGGGACTAGACTACGAGCAGTACTTC.

Concerning this clone itself: The junction departs from germline at one end; a sequencing error may be responsible. The chain recombines TRBV5-4 with TRBJ2-5, with 10 positions matching TRBD2. CDR3 length: 15 residues. Germline-derived CDR1 and CDR2 are SGHNT and YYREEE (reference sequence). The CDR3 DNA is TGTGCCAGCAGGTTGGGACTAGCGCAACAAGAGACCCAGTACTTC. Residues: CASRLGLAQQETQYF.

The CDR3: CASSSRLAGYEQYF. The CDR3 DNA is TGTGCCAGCAGCTCGAGACTAGCGGGCTACGAGCAGTACTTC. This chain links TRBV5-4 with TRBJ2-7, with TRBD2 matching 10 bases. Trimming took 3 bases from V and 3 from J; bases not matched to a gene: 3. This CDR3 region has 14 residues. Germline V lookup: CDR1 SGHNT, CDR2 YYREEE (reference sequence).

The chain combines TRBV5-1 with TRBJ1-1, with D possibly being TRBD1 (5 bases). The CDR3 contains 15 residues. CDR1 SGHRS and CDR2 YFSETQ come from the germline V gene. V dropped 1 base and J dropped 1 base, with 11 bases sitting between them. The CDR3, as DNA: TGCGCCAGCAGCTTGCAAAGGACAACGAACACTGAAGCTTTCTTT. This gives the protein CASSLQRTTNTEAFF.

This chain links TRBV27 with TRBJ1-3, with a possible D match to TRBD1 (6 bases). The ends were cut back, 5 bases at V and 4 bases at J, with 12 bases in the middle. The CDR3 runs to 14 residues. In germline, CDR1 is MNHEY, CDR2 SMNVEV (reference sequence). Here the CDR3 DNA reads TGTGCCAGCAGTCCACAGGGTCCGGGAAACACCATATATTTT. Translating it yields CASSPQGPGNTIYF.

V gene TRBV4-2 combines with J gene TRBJ2-5; TRBD2 aligns across 7 bases. The CDR3 runs to 14 residues. J lost 5 bases, V lost 0 bases, and 3 bases had no gene match. Germline CDR1 reads LGHNA; CDR2 reads YNFKEQ. Written as DNA, the CDR3 is TGTGCCAGCAGCCAAGATCGGCGGGGGGAGACCCAGTACTTC. It specifies CASSQDRRGETQYF.

The chain couples TRBV7-2 to TRBJ2-3, with TRBD2 matching 7 bases. Germline CDR1 SGHTA, CDR2 FQGNSA. V dropped 5 bases and J dropped 0; count of bases not matched to a gene: 5. This CDR3 has 15 residues. The CDR3 loop is CASSRTSPSTDTQYF. In nucleotides, the CDR3 is TGTGCCAGCAGCCGGACTAGTCCGAGCACAGATACGCAGTATTTT.

The chain has TRBV7-8 and TRBJ1-2, with 7 bases matching TRBD1. Germline V gene data show CDR1 as SGHVS and CDR2 as FQNEAQ. V trimming: 1 base; J trimming: 4 bases; junction bases outside the gene matches: 9. There are 16 residues in the CDR3. The chain's CDR3 is CASSLGAQGGTYGYTF. The CDR3, as DNA: TGTGCCAGCAGCTTAGGTGCCCAGGGGGGGACCTATGGCTACACCTTC.

The chain joins TRBV2 to TRBJ1-1; 7 bases align to TRBD1. Germline V gene data show CDR1 as SNHLY and CDR2 as FYNNEI. This CDR3 contains 13 residues. V gave up 5 bases and J gave up 6 bases; unmatched junction bases: 6. The CDR3 region has the DNA TGTGCCAGCAGTCCTCAGGGGGTTGCTGAAGCTTTCTTT. As protein: CASSPQGVAEAFF.

The gene calls are TRBV27 and TRBJ2-1; 7 positions agree with TRBD1. V gave up 0 bases and J gave up 5 bases; unmatched junction bases: 7. Per the germline V gene, CDR1 is MNHEY and CDR2 is SMNVEV (reference sequence). This CDR3 is built from 16 residues. DNA for the CDR3: TGTGCCAGCAGTTTATCGGTGGGACAGATACACAATGAGCAGTTCTTC. This gives the protein CASSLSVGQIHNEQFF.

The V gene is TRBV6-1, the J gene TRBJ2-7; 10 bases fit TRBD1. This CDR3 is built from 15 residues. V gave up 6 bases and J gave up 0 bases; unmatched junction bases: 5. The germline V gene has CDR1 MNHNS and CDR2 SASEGT. The CDR3 here is CASRRDRGSSYEQYF. The CDR3 DNA reads as TGTGCCAGCAGACGGGACAGGGGATCCTCCTACGAGCAGTACTTC.

V and J are TRBV4-1 and TRBJ2-3; 11 nucleotides match TRBD2. In germline, CDR1 is MGHRA, CDR2 YSYEKL. The CDR3 sequence is 17 residues long. Unmatched junction bases numbered 11, after V lost 4 bases and J lost 5 bases. The CDR3 region is CASSPQGVAGGGDTQYF. The CDR3 nucleotides read TGCGCCAGCAGCCCCCAGGGAGTAGCGGGAGGGGGAGATACGCAGTATTTT.

This clone has a single count. CDR3 in amino acids: CASSISGRGQSNEQFF. Here the CDR3 DNA reads TGTGCCAGTAGTATTAGTGGCAGGGGGCAGTCCAATGAGCAGTTCTTC. The chain has TRBV19 and TRBJ2-1; 8 bases map to TRBD1. Trimming took 3 bases from V and 6 from J; bases not matched to a gene: 10. The germline CDR1 and CDR2 sequences are LNHDA and SQIVND (reference sequence). This CDR3 region has 16 residues.

This sequence joins TRBV9 and TRBJ1-2, with a tentative D call TRBD1 (6 bases). This CDR3 is 16 amino acids long. CDR1 and CDR2 from the germline V gene are SGDLS and YYNGEE. V was cut by 0 bases and J by 3 bases, with 15 bases left in between. The CDR3 loop reads CASSVGPQQGYYGYTF. For the CDR3, the DNA is TGTGCCAGCAGCGTAGGTCCCCAACAGGGTTACTATGGCTACACCTTC.

This chain links TRBV27 with TRBJ1-2, with D hard to call. The CDR3 length is 16 residues. The V and J ends lost 8 bases and 4 bases respectively, with 23 bases between them. The V gene's germline CDR1 is MNHEY and CDR2 SMNVEV (reference sequence). The CDR3 DNA follows: TGTGCCAGCGCATATGTATCGGACTCAACCTTCTATGGCTACACCTTC. This sequence encodes CASAYVSDSTFYGYTF.

The chain employs TRBV5-1 and TRBJ2-2; 9 nucleotides line up with TRBD1. Germline CDR1 SGHRS, CDR2 YFSETQ. The CDR3 is made up of 16 amino acids. The V gene end was trimmed by 2 bases and the J gene end by 5 bases; junction bases not matched to a gene: 7. The CDR3 loop is CASSLPGQGTTGELFF. CDR3 sequence (DNA): TGCGCCAGCAGCTTACCGGGACAGGGAACTACCGGGGAGCTGTTTTTT.

The rearrangement joins TRBV6-5 to TRBJ2-1, with TRBD2 as a possible D gene (6 bases). Trimming stripped 0 bases from V and 4 bases from J, with 10 bases between. CDR1 is MNHEY and CDR2 is SVGAGI in the germline V gene. The CDR3 covers 15 residues. The CDR3 region is CASSYSPGVYNEQFF. In DNA form, the CDR3 reads TGTGCCAGCAGTTACTCGCCGGGAGTTTACAATGAGCAGTTCTTC.

The CDR3 is CASSYGTSLSYEQYF. Here the CDR3 DNA reads TGTGCCAGCAGTTACGGAACTAGCTTGTCTTACGAGCAGTACTTC. The chain couples TRBV6-5 to TRBJ2-7; possibly TRBD2 for D (6 bases). In germline, CDR1 is MNHEY, CDR2 SVGAGI. CDR3 length equals 15 residues. V lost 2 bases and J 4 bases, leaving 15 bases between the germline ends.

The chain couples TRBV5-4 to TRBJ1-2; TRBD1 is a possible D gene (5 bases). CDR1 SGHNT and CDR2 YYREEE come from the germline V gene (reference sequence). CDR3 size: 16 residues. Trimming stripped 1 base from V and 4 bases from J, with 17 bases between. DNA of the CDR3: TGTGCCAGCAGCTTGTACCTCGCGGAGGGGTTCTATGGCTACACCTTC. It codes for CASSLYLAEGFYGYTF.

The V call is TRBV27, the J call TRBJ1-6; perhaps TRBD1 as D (5 bases). Germline values: CDR1 MNHEY, CDR2 SMNVEV (reference sequence). V was cut by 8 bases and J by 7 bases, with 9 bases left in between. The CDR3 extends over 12 amino acids. The CDR3 protein is CASSGGNSPLHF. CDR3 sequence (DNA): TGTGCCAGCTCTGGGGGGAATTCACCCCTCCACTTT.

The CDR3 here is CASSSSAGLAGGTDTQYF. In DNA, the CDR3 is TGTGCCAGCAGCTCATCAGCCGGACTAGCGGGAGGGACAGATACGCAGTATTTT. The chain uses TRBV7-9 and TRBJ2-3; 15 bases map to TRBD2. With V trimmed by 4 bases and J by 3 bases, 8 bases remained unmatched. Per the germline V gene, CDR1 is SEHNR and CDR2 is FQNEAQ (reference sequence). The CDR3 sequence is 18 residues long.

This clone was found once. The chain carries TRBV4-2 and TRBJ2-1, with 11 bases lining up with TRBD2. V shed 0 bases and J 5 bases; nucleotides not matched to a gene: 6. The CDR3 runs to 17 residues. Per germline, CDR1 LGHNA and CDR2 YNFKEQ. The CDR3 protein is CASSQDYGTSGNNEQFF. CDR3 DNA: TGTGCCAGCAGCCAAGACTATGGGACTAGCGGTAACAATGAGCAGTTCTTC.